The 22 T cell receptor beta chains in this list originate from one sample, sequenced in a study of shared clonotypes between healthy human individuals. Repertoires were generated with immunoSEQ multiplex PCR, while TCRdb's copy carries only in-frame clones and drops some. Of more than 550,000 clones detected, around 70% appear once; the ten largest clones hold less than 2%. Sequenced: memory CD4+ T cells sorted from blood. Described subset: CD45RA-negative fraction. The receptors come from a woman younger than 45 in good health.

The J gene is TRBJ2-7, the V gene TRBV6-1, with D unresolved. Germline CDR1 reads MNHNS; CDR2 reads SASEGT. V shed 4 bases and J shed 0 bases, with 13 bases lying between them. CDR3 size: 15 residues. The CDR3 reads CASSALPAPSYEQYF. CDR3 coding DNA: TGTGCCAGCAGTGCCCTCCCAGCGCCCTCCTACGAGCAGTACTTC.

The CDR3 coding sequence is TGTGCCAGCAGCTTGGGGACTAGCGCCAGCTCCTACGAGCAGTACTTC. Amino acids: CASSLGTSASSYEQYF. V and J are TRBV5-4 and TRBJ2-7; 9 bases line up with TRBD2. V gave up 0 bases and J gave up 0 bases; unmatched junction bases: 4. The CDR3 extends over 16 amino acids. The germline gives CDR1 SGHNT, CDR2 YYREEE (reference sequence).

The rearrangement links TRBV29-1 to TRBJ2-7; D is unclear. The V end lost 7 bases, the J end lost 5 bases, and 15 bases lay between the germline ends. The CDR3 spans 12 residues. CDR1 and CDR2 (germline): SQVTM, ANQGSEA. The CDR3 protein is CSAGRAANEQYF. The DNA of the CDR3 is TGCAGCGCCGGCCGGGCAGCTAACGAGCAGTACTTC.

The chain has TRBV14 and TRBJ1-1, with D tentatively TRBD1 (6 bases). This CDR3 has 15 amino acids. V lost 3 bases and J 3 bases, leaving 14 bases between the germline ends. Germline values: CDR1 SGHDN, CDR2 FVKESK. DNA of the CDR3: TGTGCCAGCAGCCAGACCCAGGGGAGATACACTGAAGCTTTCTTT. This sequence encodes CASSQTQGRYTEAFF.

The V gene is TRBV6-1, the J gene TRBJ1-1, with D unclear. CDR1 and CDR2 (germline): MNHNS, SASEGT. V lost 4 bases and J lost 1, with 10 bases in between. CDR3 length: 14 residues. The CDR3 reads CASSGRVSNTEAFF. The CDR3 bases are TGTGCCAGCAGTGGCCGGGTCTCGAACACTGAAGCTTTCTTT.

The rearrangement uses TRBV6-5 and TRBJ2-1; D is undetermined. The V end was cut by 2 bases, the J end by 4 bases, with 6 bases between. This CDR3 region has 13 residues. Germline CDR1 reads MNHEY; CDR2 reads SVGAGI. The CDR3 DNA follows: TGTGCCAGCAGTTACAAGATTTACAATGAGCAGTTCTTC. This codes for CASSYKIYNEQFF.

The chain joins TRBV6-6 to TRBJ1-5; D call uncertain. Trimming removed 4 bases at V and 3 bases at J, with 13 bases between. This CDR3 has 15 amino acids. The V gene's germline CDR1 is MNHNY and CDR2 SVGAGI (reference sequence). CDR3 sequence reads: CASSLDGKSNQPQHF. CDR3 in DNA: TGTGCCAGCAGTTTAGACGGGAAATCCAATCAGCCCCAGCATTTT.

This sequence joins TRBV30 and TRBJ2-7; tentatively, D is TRBD2 (5 bases). Germline CDR1 reads GTSNPN; CDR2 reads SVGIG (reference sequence). This CDR3 spans 12 amino acids. Trimming shortened V by 3 bases and J by 3 bases, and 9 bases separated the two germline ends. The CDR3 DNA sequence: TGTGCCTGGAGCCTGGCGGGCTACGAGCAGTACTTC. It encodes CAWSLAGYEQYF.

CDR3 DNA: TGTGCCAGCTCAGAGGGATCGAACACCGGGGAGCTGTTTTTT. It yields the protein CASSEGSNTGELFF. The rearrangement joins TRBV18 to TRBJ2-2; D perhaps matches TRBD2 (5 bases). V dropped 5 bases and J dropped 0 bases, with 7 bases sitting between them. This CDR3 has 14 residues. Germline values: CDR1 KGHSH, CDR2 LQKENI.

This chain connects TRBV2 to TRBJ2-1; 14 bases are shared with TRBD2. The CDR3 totals 14 residues. V trimming: 7 bases; J trimming: 8 bases; junction bases outside the gene matches: 4. CDR1 is SNHLY, CDR2 FYNNEI, per germline. The CDR3 spells CASKGLAGGYEQFF. The CDR3 DNA follows: TGTGCCAGCAAAGGACTAGCGGGAGGTTATGAGCAGTTCTTC. Combining the CDR3 with reference TRBV2 and TRBJ2-1 gives the whole variable domain EPEVTQTPSHQVTQMGQEVILRCVPISNHLYFYWYRQILGQKVEFLVSFYNNEISEKSEIFDDQFSVERPDGSNFTLKIRSTKLEDSAMYFCASKGLAGGYEQFFGPGTRLTVL.

The V gene is TRBV28, the J gene TRBJ1-1; 7 bases line up with TRBD1. CDR3 length equals 15 residues. After removal of 2 bases from V and 4 bases from J, the junction contained 7 bases not matched to a gene. CDR1 is MDHEN and CDR2 is SYDVKM in the germline V gene. This chain's CDR3 is CASSLATGVGTEAFF. CDR3 coding DNA: TGTGCCAGCAGTTTAGCTACAGGGGTGGGCACTGAAGCTTTCTTT.

The gene calls are TRBV27 and TRBJ2-1, with 14 bases identical to TRBD2. The J segment lost 8 bases and the V segment lost 5 bases, leaving 8 bases of the junction unmatched. The CDR3 loop spans 16 amino acids. Germline V gene data show CDR1 as MNHEY and CDR2 as SMNVEV (reference sequence). CDR3: CASSKGLAGGLDEQFF. The CDR3 region has the DNA TGTGCCAGCAGTAAAGGACTAGCGGGAGGTCTGGATGAGCAGTTCTTC.

The genes are TRBV9 and TRBJ2-5; 7 nucleotides align to TRBD1. This CDR3 spans 15 amino acids. Germline CDR1 reads SGDLS; CDR2 reads YYNGEE. J was trimmed by 3 bases and V by 3 bases; bases with no gene match: 8. CDR3 region: CASSAHAGTEETQYF. The CDR3 DNA sequence: TGTGCCAGCAGCGCCCACGCCGGGACAGAAGAGACCCAGTACTTC.

The genes are TRBV29-1 and TRBJ1-2; 10 bases align to TRBD1. The trim removed 7 bases at V and 7 bases at J, leaving 12 bases unmatched. This CDR3 contains 14 residues. Germline CDR1 reads SQVTM; CDR2 reads ANQGSEA. CDR3 sequence (DNA): TGCAGCGCTTCCCGACAGGGGGCTCGAGCTGGCTACACCTTC. It encodes CSASRQGARAGYTF.

The chain joins TRBV25-1 to TRBJ2-2; perhaps TRBD2 as D (5 bases). V lost 3 bases, J lost 3 bases, and 11 bases lay in between. Germline lookup yields CDR1 MGHDK and CDR2 SYGVNS. The CDR3 loop spans 15 amino acids. CDR3 sequence reads: CASSDLSEDTGELFF. The CDR3 region has the DNA TGTGCCAGCAGTGATTTATCGGAGGACACCGGGGAGCTGTTTTTT.

The rearrangement uses TRBV19 and TRBJ1-2, with D unresolved. The CDR3 spans 15 residues. CDR1 and CDR2 from the germline V gene are LNHDA and SQIVND (reference sequence). The V end lost 8 bases, the J end lost 4 bases, and 20 bases lay between the germline ends. CDR3 amino acids: CASRDPLTSRYGYTF. In DNA form, the CDR3 reads TGTGCCAGTCGCGATCCTTTGACATCGCGCTATGGCTACACCTTC.

This clone showed up just once. The CDR3 coding sequence is TGTGCCACCGTATCTGACTCCTACGAGCAGTACTTC. Amino acid sequence: CATVSDSYEQYF. V is TRBV19 and J is TRBJ2-7; D gene ambiguous. This CDR3 is 12 amino acids long. Germline CDR1 and CDR2: LNHDA and SQIVND (reference sequence). Between the trimmed V and J ends, which lost 10 bases and 0 bases, there was a span of 10 bases.

CDR3 nucleotide sequence: TGCAGCGTTGAGCGGGGGCGCGGAGATACGCAGTATTTT. Translating it yields CSVERGRGDTQYF. The chain has TRBV29-1 and TRBJ2-3; tentatively, D is TRBD2 (7 bases). The germline V gene has CDR1 SQVTM and CDR2 ANQGSEA. Trimming pared 3 bases from V and 5 bases from J, leaving 12 bases between. The CDR3 is 13 amino acids.

The V and J genes are TRBV28 and TRBJ2-1; D perhaps matches TRBD1 (5 bases). With 6 bases removed from V and 1 base from J, the gap between germline ends came to 16 bases. Germline values: CDR1 MDHEN, CDR2 SYDVKM. CDR3 length: 16 amino acids. CDR3 coding DNA: TGTGCCAGCAGCCCCTGGGGCAGGATTTCCTACAATGAGCAGTTCTTC. Translation gives CASSPWGRISYNEQFF.

The chain recombines TRBV28 with TRBJ2-3; TRBD1 aligns across 8 bases. The germline V gene encodes CDR1 MDHEN and CDR2 SYDVKM. This CDR3 contains 15 residues. V trimming: 7 bases; J trimming: 5 bases; junction bases outside the gene matches: 11. CDR3 loop: CASTLFQGAQDTQYF. In DNA form, the CDR3 reads TGTGCCAGCACTCTATTTCAGGGGGCACAAGATACGCAGTATTTT.

This chain joins TRBV6-1 and TRBJ1-2, with TRBD1 matching 7 bases. CDR1 MNHNS and CDR2 SASEGT come from the germline V gene. J gave up 6 bases and V 8 bases, and 6 bases lay outside the gene matches. CDR3 size: 12 residues. For the CDR3, the DNA is TGTGCCAGCCATTGGACAGGAAATGGCTACACCTTC. Protein: CASHWTGNGYTF.

The chain uses TRBV5-1 and TRBJ2-7; TRBD2 matches at 14 bases. Germline V gene sequence: CDR1 SGHRS, CDR2 YFSETQ. The CDR3 runs 16 residues. V gave up 4 bases and J gave up 5 bases; unmatched junction bases: 8. The CDR3 reads CASSTGLAGEIDEQYF. CDR3 coding DNA: TGCGCCAGCAGCACGGGACTAGCGGGAGAAATTGACGAGCAGTACTTC.